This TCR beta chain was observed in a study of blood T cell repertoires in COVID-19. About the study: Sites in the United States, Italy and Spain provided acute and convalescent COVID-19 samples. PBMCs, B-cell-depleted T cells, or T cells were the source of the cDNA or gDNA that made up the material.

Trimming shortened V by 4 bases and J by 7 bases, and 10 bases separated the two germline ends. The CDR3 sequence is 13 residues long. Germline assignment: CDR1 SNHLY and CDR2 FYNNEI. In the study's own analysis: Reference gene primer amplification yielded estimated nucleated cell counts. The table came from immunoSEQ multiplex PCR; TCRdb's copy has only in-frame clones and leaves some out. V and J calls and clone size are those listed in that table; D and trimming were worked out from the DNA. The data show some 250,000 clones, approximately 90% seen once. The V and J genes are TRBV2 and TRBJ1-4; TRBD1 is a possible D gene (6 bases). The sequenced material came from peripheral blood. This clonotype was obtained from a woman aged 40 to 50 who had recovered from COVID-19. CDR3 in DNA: TGTGCCAGCAGTGTGGCAGGGGTTGAAAAACTGTTTTTT. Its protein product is CASSVAGVEKLFF.